The entry below describes one T cell receptor beta chain. Original data processing: Researchers report that nucleated cell counts were estimated from reference gene primer amplification. Some clones are missing from TCRdb's copy, which holds only in-frame ones; the method was immunoSEQ multiplex PCR. V, J and clone size were drawn from that table, and D and trimming were deduced from the DNA. This table has roughly 230,000 clones, approximately 81% appearing once. The germline gives CDR1 LGHNA, CDR2 YNFKEQ. Unmatched junction bases numbered 5, after V lost 1 base and J lost 6 bases. CDR3 length: 15 residues. The sample comes from a study of blood T cell repertoires in COVID-19. For the study at large: There were acute and convalescent COVID-19 samples, and they came from the United States, Italy and Spain. PBMCs, B-cell-depleted T cells, or T cells were the source of the cDNA or gDNA that made up the material.

It was during active infection that Seattle patients were enrolled and then longitudinally followed. The chain is built from TRBV4-2 and TRBJ1-5, with TRBD1 identical over 8 bases. The sequencing sample was made of peripheral blood. The TCR was taken from a woman older than 75 with COVID-19, enrolled during active disease. The CDR3 sequence: CASSQAGQGGQPQHF. The CDR3 DNA follows: TGTGCCAGCAGCCAAGCCGGACAGGGTGGTCAGCCCCAGCATTTT.